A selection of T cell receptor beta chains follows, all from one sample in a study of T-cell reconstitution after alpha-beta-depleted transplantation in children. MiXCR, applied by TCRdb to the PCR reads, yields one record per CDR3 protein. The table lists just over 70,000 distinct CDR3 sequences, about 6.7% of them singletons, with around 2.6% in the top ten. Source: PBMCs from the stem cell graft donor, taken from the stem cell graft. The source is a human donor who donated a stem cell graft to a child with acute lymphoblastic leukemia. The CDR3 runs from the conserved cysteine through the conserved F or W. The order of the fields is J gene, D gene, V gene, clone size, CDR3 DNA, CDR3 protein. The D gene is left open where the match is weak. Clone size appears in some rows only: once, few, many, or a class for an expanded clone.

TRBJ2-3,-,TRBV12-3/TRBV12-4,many,TGTGCCAGCAGTTCGTCTAACCGGGCCACAGATACGCAGTATTTT,CASSSSNRATDTQYF
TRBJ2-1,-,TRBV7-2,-,TGTGCCAGCAGCCAACTAGAGATCAATGAGCAGTTCTTC,CASSQLEINEQFF
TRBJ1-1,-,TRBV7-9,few,TGTGCCAGCAGCTTACGGCGGCAGGGGCCCACTGAAGCTTTCTTT,CASSLRRQGPTEAFF
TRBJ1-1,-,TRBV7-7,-,TGTGCCAGCAGCTTAAAAGTGAACACTGAAGCTTTCTTT,CASSLKVNTEAFF
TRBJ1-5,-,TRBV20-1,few,TGCAGTGCTAGAACAAGCAATCAGCCCCAGCATTTT,CSARTSNQPQHF
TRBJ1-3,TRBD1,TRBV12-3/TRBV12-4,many,TGTGCCAGCACCCCCAAGACAGGGATGAGCTCTGGAAACACCATATATTTT,CASTPKTGMSSGNTIYF
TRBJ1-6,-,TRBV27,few,TGTGCCAGCAGTTTGATTATTTTCGGTTCACCCCTCCACTTT,CASSLIIFGSPLHF
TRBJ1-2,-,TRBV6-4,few,TGTGCCAGCAGTGTGGGACGGAACTATGGCTACACCTTC,CASSVGRNYGYTF
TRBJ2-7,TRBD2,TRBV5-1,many,TGCGCCAGCAGCGCGGGGAGGCAAGGACTAGCGGGACAGTACTTC,CASSAGRQGLAGQYF
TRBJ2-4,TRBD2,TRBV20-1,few,TGCAGTGCTCCGGGACTAGCGGGGGACGGTGGGTACTTC,CSAPGLAGDGGYF
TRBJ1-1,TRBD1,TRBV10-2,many,TGCGCCAGCAGTGACAGGGGGCGAACTGAAGCTTTCTTT,CASSDRGRTEAFF
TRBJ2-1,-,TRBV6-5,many,TGTGCCACACTCGGGGCAAATGAGCAGTTCTTC,CATLGANEQFF
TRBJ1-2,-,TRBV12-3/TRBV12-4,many,TGTGCCAGCACCACCCAGATCGGGGGTGGTGGCTACACCTTC,CASTTQIGGGGYTF
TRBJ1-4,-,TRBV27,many,TGTGCCAGCAGTTTAGAACCCGCAGGCCCTAATGAAAAACTGTTTTTT,CASSLEPAGPNEKLFF
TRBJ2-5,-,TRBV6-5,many,TGTGCCAGCAGTTATGGAGGGGGTCGGGAGACCCAGTACTTC,CASSYGGGRETQYF
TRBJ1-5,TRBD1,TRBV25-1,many,TGTGCCAGCAGCCCCCCGGGACAGGGACGCAATCAGCCCCAGCATTTT,CASSPPGQGRNQPQHF
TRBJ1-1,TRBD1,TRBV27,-,TGTGCCAGCAGTTCCCGAACAGGGGTTACTGAAGCTTTCTTT,CASSSRTGVTEAFF
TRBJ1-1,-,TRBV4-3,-,TGCGCCAGCAGCCAAAACAGTTGGAACACTGAAGCTTTCTTT,CASSQNSWNTEAFF
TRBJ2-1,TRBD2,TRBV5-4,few,TGTGCCAGCAGCTTGGGGACTAGCCGGTCCTCTCCCGATGAGCAGTTCTTC,CASSLGTSRSSPDEQFF
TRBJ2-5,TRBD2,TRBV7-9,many,TGTGCCAGCAGCTTAAGACTAGCGGGGGAAGAGACCCAGTACTTC,CASSLRLAGEETQYF
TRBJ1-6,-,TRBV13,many,TGTGCCAGCAGCTTAGGCCAGATCTATAATTCACCCCTCCACTTT,CASSLGQIYNSPLHF
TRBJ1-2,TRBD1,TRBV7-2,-,TGTGCCAGCAGCCAGGGGGCGCGGGGCTACACCTTC,CASSQGARGYTF
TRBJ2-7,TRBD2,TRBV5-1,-,TGCGCCAGCAGCTCCGGGACTAGCGGGGGGGCCTCCTACGAGCAGTACTTC,CASSSGTSGGASYEQYF
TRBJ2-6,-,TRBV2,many,TGTGCCAGCAGTAGAGACTCTGGGGCCAACGTCCTGACTTTC,CASSRDSGANVLTF
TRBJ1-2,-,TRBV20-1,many,TGCAGTGCTAGAGATCTCGGGGAGGGCTACACCTTC,CSARDLGEGYTF
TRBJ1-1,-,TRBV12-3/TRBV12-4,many,TGTGCCAGCAGTTTAACCAGACTGAACACTGAAGCTTTCTTT,CASSLTRLNTEAFF
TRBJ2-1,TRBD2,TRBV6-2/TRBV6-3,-,TGTGCCAGCAGTTCTTTAGCGGGAGACTCCTACAATGAGCAGTTCTTC,CASSSLAGDSYNEQFF
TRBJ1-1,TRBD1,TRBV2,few,TGTGCCAGCAGTGAAGCGACAGGGGAAGCTTTCTTT,CASSEATGEAFF
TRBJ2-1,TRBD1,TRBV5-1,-,TGCGCCAGCAGCGGTCGTGAGGGACAGGGTCACAATGAGCAGTTCTTC,CASSGREGQGHNEQFF
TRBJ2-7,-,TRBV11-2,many,TGTGCCAGCAGCCCAGCCCGGACGGGAGAGCAGTACTTC,CASSPARTGEQYF
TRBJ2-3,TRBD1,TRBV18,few,TGTGCCAGCTCTCGGGGACAGGGTATCCCCTCAGATACGCAGTATTTT,CASSRGQGIPSDTQYF
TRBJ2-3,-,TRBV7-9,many,TGTGCCAGCAGCTTAACAGCAAGCACAGATACGCAGTATTTT,CASSLTASTDTQYF
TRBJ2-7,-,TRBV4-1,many,TGCGCCAGCAGCCAAGCGCTTGGACAGTCCTACGAGCAGTACTTC,CASSQALGQSYEQYF
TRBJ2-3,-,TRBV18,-,TGTGCCAGCTCACCTCTCGTGAGAGATACGCAGTATTTT,CASSPLVRDTQYF
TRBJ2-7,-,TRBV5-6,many,TGTGCCAGCAGCTTACAGGCCCAACCACGAGCCAACGAGCAGTACTTC,CASSLQAQPRANEQYF
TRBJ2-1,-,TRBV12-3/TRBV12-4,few,TGTGCCAGCAGTTCCCGGGGCCTTTACAATGAGCAGTTCTTC,CASSSRGLYNEQFF
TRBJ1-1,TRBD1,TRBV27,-,TGTGCCAGCGGGGACCTAGGGGGCTTGGCTGAAGCTTTCTTT,CASGDLGGLAEAFF
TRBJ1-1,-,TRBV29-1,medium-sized,TGCAGCGTTGAAGTAGGGAACACTGAAGCTTTCTTT,CSVEVGNTEAFF
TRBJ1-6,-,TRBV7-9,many,TGTGCCAGCAGCTTAGACGGGGGTCGCTATAATTCACCCCTCCACTTT,CASSLDGGRYNSPLHF
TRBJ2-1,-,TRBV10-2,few,TGCGCCAGCGCCCCCTCCCGGGTCCAGGGCTTCGATGAGCAGTTCTTC,CASAPSRVQGFDEQFF